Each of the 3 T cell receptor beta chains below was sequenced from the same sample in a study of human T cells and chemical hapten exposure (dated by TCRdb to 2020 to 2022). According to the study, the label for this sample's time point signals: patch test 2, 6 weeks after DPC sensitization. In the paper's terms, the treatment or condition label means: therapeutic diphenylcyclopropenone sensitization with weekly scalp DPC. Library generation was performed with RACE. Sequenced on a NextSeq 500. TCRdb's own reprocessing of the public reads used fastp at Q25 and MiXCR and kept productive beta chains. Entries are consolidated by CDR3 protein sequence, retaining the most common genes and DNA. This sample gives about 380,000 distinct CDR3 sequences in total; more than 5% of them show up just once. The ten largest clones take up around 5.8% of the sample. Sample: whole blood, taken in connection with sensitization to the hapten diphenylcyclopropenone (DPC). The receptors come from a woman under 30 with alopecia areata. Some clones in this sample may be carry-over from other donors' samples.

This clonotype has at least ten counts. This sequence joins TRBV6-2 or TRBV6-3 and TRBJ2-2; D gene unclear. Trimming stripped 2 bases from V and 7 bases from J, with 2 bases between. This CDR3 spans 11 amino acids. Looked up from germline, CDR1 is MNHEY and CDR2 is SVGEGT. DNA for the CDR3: TGTGCCAGCAGTTACGGCGGGGAGCTGTTTTTT. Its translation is CASSYGGELFF.

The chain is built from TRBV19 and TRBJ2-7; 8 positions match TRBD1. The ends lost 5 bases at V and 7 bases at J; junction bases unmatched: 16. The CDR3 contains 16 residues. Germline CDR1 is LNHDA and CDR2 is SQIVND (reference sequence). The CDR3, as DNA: TGTGCCAGTAGTTCCTCCGACAGGGGCGCGGTAGGGGAGCAGTACTTC. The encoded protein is CASSSSDRGAVGEQYF.

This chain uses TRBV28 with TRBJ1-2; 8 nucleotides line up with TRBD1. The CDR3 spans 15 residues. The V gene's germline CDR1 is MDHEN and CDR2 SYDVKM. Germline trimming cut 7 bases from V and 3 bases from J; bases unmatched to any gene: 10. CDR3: CASTPPAGGDYGYTF. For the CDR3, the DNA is TGTGCCAGCACCCCTCCGGCAGGGGGCGACTATGGCTACACCTTC.